The 13 T cell receptor beta chains presented below share a single source sample, sequenced in a study of metastatic and nonmetastatic thyroid tumors. Patients were all untreated before their thyroid surgery. TCRdb called clones again from the PCR reads with MiXCR. The table lists about 92,000 clones, under 15% of them singletons. The sequenced material came from blood. The source is a female donor with papillary thyroid cancer or a benign thyroid nodule (not recorded which). Some clones in this sample may be carry-over from other donors' samples.

In the case of this clone: A much larger clone lies one base from this, so it may be a read error. J is TRBJ2-2 and V is TRBV29-1; D perhaps matches TRBD1 (6 bases). Trimming removed 7 bases from V and 3 bases from J, with 15 bases in between. Germline values: CDR1 SQVTM, CDR2 ANQGSEA. The CDR3 has 14 residues. The CDR3 spells CSGLGARDTGELFF. The CDR3 DNA is TGCAGCGGGTTGGGGGCGCGTGACACCGGGGAGCTGTTTTTT.

The sample holds many counts of this clone. The chain combines TRBV7-3 with TRBJ2-7, with D maybe TRBD1 (6 bases). The germline CDR1 and CDR2 sequences are SGHTA and FQGTGA. The CDR3 is 17 amino acids. Trimming cost V 6 bases and J 7 bases, with 28 bases left between them. The CDR3 loop reads CASRPPSWGQRNGEQYF. In DNA form, the CDR3 reads TGTGCCAGCAGACCTCCAAGTTGGGGGCAACGCAATGGGGAGCAGTACTTC.

For this clone: This clone may be a read error of a much larger clone one base away. The chain combines TRBV11-2 with TRBJ2-1, with no clear D. Germline V gene sequence: CDR1 SGHAT, CDR2 FQNNGV. V was clipped by 6 bases and J by 7 bases, with 13 bases between them. The CDR3 runs to 13 residues. Here the CDR3 DNA reads TGTGCCAGCAGGGTCCTATCGCGGAATGAGCAGTTCTTC. Amino acids: CASRVLSRNEQFF. The full variable domain, rest sourced from reference TRBV11-2 and TRBJ2-1, is EAGVAQSPRYKIIEKRQSVAFWCNPISGHATLYWYQQILGQGPKLLIQFQNNGVVDDSQLPKDRFSAERLKGVDSTLKIQPAKLEDSAVYLCASRVLSRNEQFFGPGTRLTVL.

This clone has a count of ten or more. This sequence joins TRBV7-9 and TRBJ2-1, with D possibly TRBD2 on 6 matching bases. Germline CDR1 SEHNR, CDR2 FQNEAQ (reference sequence). This CDR3 is built from 15 residues. V dropped 5 bases and J dropped 7 bases, with 18 bases sitting between them. For the CDR3, the DNA is TGTGCCAGCAGCCCGATCAGCGGGCTTAGGAATGAGCAGTTCTTC. This translates into CASSPISGLRNEQFF.

The genes are TRBV20-1 and TRBJ2-4; D unresolved. Germline-derived CDR1 and CDR2 are DFQATT and SNEGSKA (reference sequence). The CDR3 is made up of 16 amino acids. The V gene lost 3 bases and the J gene lost 1 base, with 16 bases spanning the gap. CDR3 loop: CSASGHLKPAKNIQYF. CDR3 DNA sequence: TGCAGTGCTAGTGGTCACCTAAAGCCGGCCAAAAACATTCAGTACTTC.

This clone showed up many times. The chain employs TRBV20-1 and TRBJ2-5; D is unresolved. Germline CDR1 reads DFQATT; CDR2 reads SNEGSKA (reference sequence). Trimming took 1 base from V and 2 from J, leaving 11 bases between them. The CDR3 contains 14 residues. The CDR3 is CSARGMGQQETQYF. The CDR3 DNA follows: TGCAGTGCTAGAGGTATGGGCCAACAAGAGACCCAGTACTTC.

This clone is categorized as medium-sized (0.01 to 0.1%). The chain carries TRBV6-6 and TRBJ1-2; weak D call: TRBD1 (6 bases). Looked up from germline, CDR1 is MNHNY and CDR2 is SVGAGI (reference sequence). This CDR3 has 13 amino acids. V lost 2 bases, J lost 6 bases, and 10 bases lay in between. This CDR3 is CASSYARQDGYTF. For the CDR3, the DNA is TGTGCCAGCAGTTACGCGAGACAGGATGGCTACACCTTC.

This clone occurred many times. This sequence joins TRBV14 and TRBJ1-6; D is ambiguous. The ends were cut back, 0 bases at V and 7 bases at J, with 4 bases in the middle. Germline CDR1 SGHDN, CDR2 FVKESK. CDR3 length equals 13 residues. The chain's CDR3 is CASSQDWNSPLHF. The CDR3 region has the DNA TGTGCCAGCAGCCAAGATTGGAATTCACCCCTCCACTTT.

Note on this clone: It may be a read error: a sequence one base away is much more abundant. The chain uses TRBV6-1 and TRBJ1-1; 8 bases match TRBD1. The V gene end was trimmed by 9 bases and the J gene end by 8 bases; junction bases not matched to a gene: 14. The V gene's germline CDR1 is MNHNS and CDR2 SASEGT. The CDR3 length is 14 residues. The CDR3 nucleotides read TGTGCCAGTACCCCGTACGACAGGGGAAGGGAAGCTTTCTTT. It yields the protein CASTPYDRGREAFF.

This clone was counted ten times or more. This chain uses TRBV20-1 with TRBJ2-3, with 7 bases fitting TRBD2. Germline V CDR1 and CDR2: DFQATT, SNEGSKA (reference sequence). V lost 4 bases and J lost 4; bases outside the gene matches: 8. The CDR3 has 14 residues. The CDR3 sequence: CSAMEASGADTQYF. The CDR3 DNA reads as TGCAGTGCTATGGAGGCTAGCGGCGCAGATACGCAGTATTTT.

V is TRBV4-2 and J is TRBJ2-7; a possible D gene is TRBD1 (6 bases). V was shortened by 4 bases and J by 0 bases, with 25 bases between the two germline ends. There are 19 residues in the CDR3. CDR1 and CDR2 from the germline V gene are LGHNA and YNFKEQ. The CDR3 protein is CASSPNWGRGSSHSYEQYF. DNA for the CDR3: TGTGCCAGCAGCCCGAATTGGGGCAGGGGATCATCTCACTCCTACGAGCAGTACTTC.

The table lists this clone with many counts. The chain carries TRBV5-6 and TRBJ1-1; D remains unclear. This CDR3 has 13 residues. The V gene's germline CDR1 is SGHDT and CDR2 YYEEEE. Trimming stripped 4 bases from V and 5 bases from J, with 12 bases between. In DNA, the CDR3 is TGTGCCAGCAGCCTACGACGGATAACTGAAGCTTTCTTT. Residues: CASSLRRITEAFF.

This clone was found many times. The V call is TRBV18, the J call TRBJ2-2, with 13 bases fitting TRBD2. Germline trimming cut 4 bases from V and 7 bases from J; bases unmatched to any gene: 3. The germline CDR1 and CDR2 sequences are KGHSH and LQKENI. The CDR3 loop spans 15 amino acids. CDR3 sequence reads: CASSRGLAGDGELFF. CDR3 nucleotides: TGTGCCAGCTCACGAGGACTAGCGGGGGACGGGGAGCTGTTTTTT.